The rows below give T cell receptor beta chains drawn from one sample of a study of T cells in Graves' hyperthyroidism and ophthalmopathy. TCRdb ran MiXCR on the multiplex PCR reads and lists one entry per CDR3 protein. The data show fewer than 450,000 distinct CDR3 sequences, over 12% seen once. Source material: blood. These receptors were taken from a man aged 50 to 59 with Graves' ophthalmopathy. Both conserved end residues are part of each CDR3. The D gene is left open where the match is weak. Clone size is shown for a subset of rows, as once, few, many or a class of expanded clone.

NA,TRBV12-3/TRBV12-4,TRBJ2-1,NA,CASSYDASSYNEQFF,TGTGCCAGCAGCTACGACGCGAGCTCCTACAATGAGCAGTTCTTC
many,TRBV12-3/TRBV12-4,TRBJ1-2,NA,CASSLKGDSNYGYTF,TGTGCCAGCAGTTTAAAGGGCGACAGTAACTATGGCTACACCTTC
few,TRBV5-1,TRBJ2-2,TRBD1,CASSLQDRANTGELFF,TGCGCCAGCAGCTTACAGGACAGGGCTAACACCGGGGAGCTGTTTTTT
many,TRBV5-6,TRBJ2-5,NA,CASSLGGVETQYF,TGTGCCAGCAGCTTGGGCGGGGTGGAGACCCAGTACTTC
NA,TRBV20-1,TRBJ2-7,TRBD2,CSADGYAGAEQYF,TGCAGTGCGGACGGGTACGCGGGAGCCGAGCAGTACTTC
few,TRBV4-1,TRBJ2-1,NA,CASSQGGRGRYNEQFF,TGCGCCAGCAGCCAAGGGGGGCGGGGGCGCTACAATGAGCAGTTCTTC
many,TRBV7-2,TRBJ1-1,NA,CASSFPIESGRPMNTEAFF,TGTGCCAGCAGCTTCCCGATAGAATCGGGGAGACCGATGAACACTGAAGCTTTCTTT
many,TRBV20-1,TRBJ2-3,NA,CSARDGTRDTQYF,TGCAGTGCTAGAGACGGAACCAGGGATACGCAGTATTTT
few,TRBV29-1,TRBJ2-1,TRBD2,CSTTEGTNKYNEQLF,TGCAGCACAACGGAGGGGACTAACAAATACAATGAGCAGCTCTTC
NA,TRBV6-1,TRBJ2-1,NA,CASSLGGPSLGSYNEQFF,TGTGCCAGCAGTCTAGGGGGACCGAGTCTAGGCTCCTACAATGAGCAGTTCTTC
many,TRBV2,TRBJ2-3,TRBD2,CASSEGAGGMDTQYF,TGTGCCAGCAGTGAGGGCGCGGGAGGTATGGATACGCAGTATTTT
many,TRBV2,TRBJ1-6,NA,CASSERVESPLHF,TGTGCCAGCAGTGAAAGGGTTGAATCACCCCTCCACTTT
many,TRBV12-3/TRBV12-4,TRBJ1-1,NA,CASSKTPSANTEAFF,TGTGCCAGCAGCAAGACTCCCTCGGCGAACACTGAAGCTTTCTTT
many,TRBV7-8,TRBJ2-7,NA,CASSLRPRTNRSYEQYF,TGTGCCAGCAGCTTACGCCCGAGGACTAATCGTTCCTACGAGCAGTACTTC
NA,TRBV6-1,TRBJ2-6,NA,CASSRTAAGANVLTF,TGTGCCAGCAGTAGGACCGCCGCCGGGGCCAACGTCCTGACTTTC
many,TRBV11-2,TRBJ1-2,NA,CASSTTGSYGYTF,TGTGCCAGCAGCACCACAGGGTCCTATGGCTACACCTTC
few,TRBV2,TRBJ1-5,NA,CASQGPSEPQHF,TGTGCCAGCCAGGGTCCTTCGGAGCCCCAGCATTTT